The clone carrying this T cell receptor (beta chain) has at least ten counts. Its antigen is not known. The DNA ends 3 residues before the CDR3 does, and the rest of the CDR3 is filled in from the germline J gene. The repertoire was sequenced with immunoSEQ multiplex PCR; TCRdb's copy has only in-frame clones and lacks some. This sample comprises about 37,000 clones, none seen once only. Donors gave roughly 4.5 to 8.5 ml heparinized peripheral whole blood. The CDR3 extends over 15 amino acids. Germline assignment: CDR1 DFQATT and CDR2 SNEGSKA (reference sequence). V was clipped by 4 bases and J by 3 bases, with 19 bases between them. The sample originates from a study of T cell clonality in common variable immunodeficiency. Study results and caveats: TCRbeta clonality was increased in CVID versus healthy controls. Authors noted CVID clonality's cause needs subpopulation repertoire sequencing.

The sequenced material came from peripheral blood mononuclear cells. This receptor was taken from a person aged 18 to 75 in good health. The chain joins TRBV20-1 to TRBJ2-7, with a possible D match to TRBD1 (6 bases). CDR3 sequence: CSATMPGVGGYEQYF. The part of the CDR3 DNA that was read is TGCAGTGCTACCATGCCGGGTGTAGGGGGCTACGAG.